The rows below give T cell receptor beta chains drawn from one sample of a study of blood T cell repertoires in COVID-19. Profiling relied on immunoSEQ multiplex PCR, and the TCRdb table lists in-frame clones only, not all of them. Here the sample spans over 250,000 clones, about 80% being singletons. Sequences were obtained from peripheral blood. The receptors derive from a woman older than 75 with acute or convalescent COVID-19. Both conserved end residues are part of each CDR3. The order of the fields is J gene, clone size, CDR3 length, V gene, D gene, CDR3 protein, CDR3 DNA. D genes are given only for firm matches. Expanded clones are given a class, and other clones once, few, many or no size at all.

TRBJ1-2	many	17	TRBV4-2	TRBD1	CASSQATGTGVFHGYTF	TGTGCCAGCAGCCAAGCAACCGGGACAGGGGTGTTCCATGGCTACACCTTC
TRBJ1-4	many	17	TRBV15	.	CATSRVGSGAPNEKLFF	TGTGCCACCAGCAGAGTGGGCTCAGGGGCCCCTAATGAAAAACTGTTTTTT
TRBJ1-2	few	14	TRBV5-4	.	CASSQEGLSYGYTF	TGTGCCAGCAGCCAGGAGGGCCTCTCCTATGGCTACACCTTC
TRBJ1-5	once	14	TRBV7-9	.	CASSLGPGFQPQHF	TGTGCCAGCAGCTTGGGGCCTGGGTTTCAGCCCCAGCATTTT
TRBJ2-4	.	15	TRBV6-5	.	CASTDSQPGRNIQYF	TGTGCCAGCACCGACAGCCAACCGGGGAGGAACATTCAGTACTTC
TRBJ1-3	.	16	TRBV30	.	CAWSVRGLFSGNTIYF	TGTGCCTGGAGTGTACGTGGACTTTTCTCTGGAAACACCATATATTTT
TRBJ1-2	.	14	TRBV18	TRBD1	CASSPDGQGRGYTF	TGTGCCAGCTCACCGGATGGACAGGGTAGGGGCTACACCTTC
TRBJ1-2	.	13	TRBV19	.	CASSFGVNYGYTF	TGTGCCAGTTCCTTCGGGGTGAACTATGGCTACACCTTC
TRBJ2-2	.	14	TRBV7-3	TRBD1	CASGPGQGSGELFF	TGTGCCAGCGGACCAGGACAGGGCTCGGGGGAGCTGTTTTTT
TRBJ2-5	.	15	TRBV5-1	TRBD2	CASSLGTSQKETQYF	TGCGCCAGCAGCTTGGGGACTAGCCAAAAAGAGACCCAGTACTTC
TRBJ1-2	.	12	TRBV19	.	CASRRGYYGYTF	TGTGCCAGTAGAAGGGGATACTATGGCTACACCTTC
TRBJ2-1	.	13	TRBV18	.	CASSPTQVAEQFF	TGTGCCAGCTCACCGACACAGGTGGCAGAGCAGTTCTTC
TRBJ1-1	.	13	TRBV20-1	.	CSASRGLNTEAFF	TGCAGTGCTAGTCGGGGGTTGAACACTGAAGCTTTCTTT
TRBJ1-1	.	14	TRBV3-1/TRBV3-2	.	CASSPLGGDTEAFF	TGTGCCAGCAGTCCCCTAGGAGGGGACACTGAAGCTTTCTTT
TRBJ1-3	.	16	TRBV5-1	.	CASSLAAQGAGNTIYF	TGCGCCAGCAGCTTGGCCGCACAGGGAGCTGGAAACACCATATATTTT
TRBJ1-5	.	15	TRBV6-1	TRBD1	CASSEARTGRQPQHF	TGTGCCAGCAGTGAAGCGAGGACAGGGAGACAGCCCCAGCATTTT
TRBJ1-5	.	19	TRBV9	TRBD1	CASSVRFSWLDRDNQPQHF	TGTGCCAGCAGCGTAAGATTTAGTTGGTTGGACAGGGACAATCAGCCCCAGCATTTT
TRBJ1-3	few	16	TRBV2	TRBD1	CASSERTGRSGNTIYF	TGTGCCAGCAGTGAAAGGACAGGGAGGTCTGGAAACACCATATATTTT
TRBJ1-5	few	14	TRBV12-5	.	CASGFSGSNQPQHF	TGTGCTAGTGGTTTCTCGGGGAGCAATCAGCCCCAGCATTTT
TRBJ2-4	.	15	TRBV30	.	CAWSTQRGMKNIQYF	TGTGCCTGGAGTACCCAACGAGGGATGAAAAACATTCAGTACTTC
TRBJ2-1	.	12	TRBV19	.	CASSPQANEQFF	TGTGCCAGTAGCCCCCAGGCCAATGAGCAGTTCTTC
TRBJ1-2	.	13	TRBV5-1	TRBD1	CASSSWTGGGYTF	TGCGCCAGCAGCTCCTGGACAGGGGGTGGCTACACCTTC
TRBJ1-5	.	16	TRBV6-7	.	CASYFTDTHSNQPQHF	TGTGCCAGCTATTTCACAGACACCCATAGCAATCAGCCCCAGCATTTT
TRBJ1-1	.	16	TRBV11-1	TRBD1	CASSLRLQGSYTEAFF	TGTGCCAGCAGCCTAAGATTACAGGGGAGTTACACTGAAGCTTTCTTT
TRBJ1-2	.	16	TRBV6-5	TRBD1	CASSYSRGQGGYGYTF	TGTGCCAGCAGTTACTCTAGGGGACAGGGGGGCTATGGCTACACCTTC